Detailed here is one T cell receptor beta chain. Its antigen is still unknown. Germline values: CDR1 MGHDK, CDR2 SYGVNS. The CDR3 is made up of 13 amino acids. V was shortened by 0 bases and J by 4 bases, with 6 bases between the two germline ends. The sample belongs to a study of T cells after yellow fever vaccination. Study-level results: High-abundance clonotypes from the bulk population could contaminate FACS-sorted repertoires. Re-detected after boosting: most primary clones, around 97% of CD4 and roughly 88% of CD8. CD4 and CD8 compartments shared a small share of clonotypes.

Each CDR3 protein gets one entry after TCRdb re-called the 5' RACE reads with MiXCR. This table holds about 300,000 distinct CDR3 sequences, about 10% found once. The chain uses TRBV25-1 and TRBJ1-1; D uncertain. The clonotype was recovered from a man aged 18 to 29 who received the YFV17D yellow fever vaccine. The sequenced sample was CD4+ T cells sorted from PBMCs, obtained 5 days after the yellow fever booster vaccination. The chain's CDR3 is CASSEYLGTEAFF. CDR3 nucleotide sequence: TGTGCCAGCAGTGAATATCTTGGCACTGAAGCTTTCTTT.